This entry concerns a single T cell receptor beta chain. The data stem from a study of response to subunit inactivated influenza vaccine. Via MiXCR, TCRdb re-called the RT-PCR reads, giving one row per CDR3 protein. Of 400,000 to 650,000 distinct CDR3 sequences listed, less than 7.5% are singletons. The germline V gene encodes CDR1 KGHSH and CDR2 LQKENI. The CDR3 spans 20 residues. V was clipped by 1 base and J by 0 bases; unmatched bases: 10. The sequence was collected from a man between 45 and 75 years old who received an inactivated influenza vaccine. The chain employs TRBV18 and TRBJ2-1; TRBD2 agrees at 12 bases. This material consisted of PBMCs from blood, taken roughly 24 months after vaccination. The CDR3 region is CASSPRTGATSGSSYNEQFF. CDR3 nucleotide sequence: TGTGCCAGCTCACCACGGACAGGGGCGACTAGCGGGAGCTCCTACAATGAGCAGTTCTTC.